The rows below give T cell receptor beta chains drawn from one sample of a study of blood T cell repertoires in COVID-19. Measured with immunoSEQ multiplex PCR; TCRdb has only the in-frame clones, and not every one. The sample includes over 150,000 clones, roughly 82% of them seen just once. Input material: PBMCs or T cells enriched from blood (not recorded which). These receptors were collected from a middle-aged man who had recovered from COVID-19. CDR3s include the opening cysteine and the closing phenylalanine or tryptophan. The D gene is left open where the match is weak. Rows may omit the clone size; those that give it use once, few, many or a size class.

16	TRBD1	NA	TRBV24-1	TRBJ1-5	TGTGCCACCAGTGATTCTAGACAGGGAAGCAATCAGCCCCAGCATTTT	CATSDSRQGSNQPQHF
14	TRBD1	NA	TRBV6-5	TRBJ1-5	TGTGCCAGCAGTTCGGACAGGGGGCATCAGCCCCAGCATTTT	CASSSDRGHQPQHF
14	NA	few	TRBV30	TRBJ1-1	TGTGCCTGGAGCACCCCACCTATGAACACTGAAGCTTTCTTT	CAWSTPPMNTEAFF
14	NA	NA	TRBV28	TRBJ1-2	TGTGCCAGCAGTTTAGGGGCGGGGAGCTATGGCTACACCTTC	CASSLGAGSYGYTF
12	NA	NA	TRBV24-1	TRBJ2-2	TGTGCCACCAGGGGAGGTCCCGGGGAGCTGTTTTTT	CATRGGPGELFF
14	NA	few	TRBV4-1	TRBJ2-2	TGCGCCAGCAGTCCAAGCCAGGTCGGCGGGGAGCTGTTTTTT	CASSPSQVGGELFF
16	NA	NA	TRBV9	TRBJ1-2	TGTGCCAGCAGCCCCCAGGTGGTGTGGGAGGAAAAAGGCTACACCTTC	CASSPQVVWEEKGYTF
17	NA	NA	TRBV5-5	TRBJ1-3	TGTGCCAGCAGCTTGGCCATGATGGGGGGCTCTGGAAACACCATATATTTT	CASSLAMMGGSGNTIYF
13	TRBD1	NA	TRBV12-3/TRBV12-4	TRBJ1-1	TGTGCCAGCAGTCCAGGGACAGGGGTCGCAGCTTTCTTT	CASSPGTGVAAFF
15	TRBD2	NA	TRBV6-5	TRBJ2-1	TGTGCCAGCATAAAGACGGGAGGGTCCTACAATGAGCAGTTCTTC	CASIKTGGSYNEQFF
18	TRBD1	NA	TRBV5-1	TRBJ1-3	TGCGCCAGCAGCTTGGGGGGGACAGCAATCAACTCTGGAAACACCATATATTTT	CASSLGGTAINSGNTIYF
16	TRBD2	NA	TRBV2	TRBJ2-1	TGTGCCAGCAGTCGTCTCGGGACTAGCGGCTACAATGAGCAGTTCTTC	CASSRLGTSGYNEQFF
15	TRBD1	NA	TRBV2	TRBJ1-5	TGTGCCAGCAGCGGGACAGGGATTAGGGGTCAGCCCCAGCATTTT	CASSGTGIRGQPQHF
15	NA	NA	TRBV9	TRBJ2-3	TGTGCCAGCAGCGTAGAGGCGGGACCCACAGATACGCAGTATTTT	CASSVEAGPTDTQYF
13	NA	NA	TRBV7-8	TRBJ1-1	TGTGCCAGCAGCTCACCCGGTCCCCTGCGAGCTTTCTTT	CASSSPGPLRAFF
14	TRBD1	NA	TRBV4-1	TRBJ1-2	TGCGCCAGCAGCCAGGGACAGGGCTTCGGCGGCTACACCTTC	CASSQGQGFGGYTF
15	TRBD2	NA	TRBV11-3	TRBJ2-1	TGTGCCAGCAGCGCCGGGACTAGCGGGAGCAATGAGCAGTTCTTC	CASSAGTSGSNEQFF
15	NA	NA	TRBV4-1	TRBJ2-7	TGCGCCAGCAGCCAAGAGTTGGGGGGCTCCTACGAGCAGTACTTC	CASSQELGGSYEQYF
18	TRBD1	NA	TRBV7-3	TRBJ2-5	TGTGCCAGCAGCTTAACGGGGTCTTCGACAGGGGGACAAGAGACCCAGTACTTC	CASSLTGSSTGGQETQYF
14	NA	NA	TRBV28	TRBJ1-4	TGTGCCAGCAGCCCTCGGGGGAGAGAGGAAAAACTGTTTTTT	CASSPRGREEKLFF
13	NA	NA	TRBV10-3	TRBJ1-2	TGTGCCATCAGTGAGGGGGGACAATATGGCTACACCTTC	CAISEGGQYGYTF
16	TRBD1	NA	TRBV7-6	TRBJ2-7	TGTGCCAGCAGCCTCTCCCGGACAGGGAGCTCCTACGAGCAGTACTTC	CASSLSRTGSSYEQYF
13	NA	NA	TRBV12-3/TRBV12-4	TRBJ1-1	TGTGCCAGCAGTTCCGCAGGGTGGGCTGAAGCTTTCTTT	CASSSAGWAEAFF
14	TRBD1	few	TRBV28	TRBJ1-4	TGTGCCAGCAGGCCGACAGGGGTAAGGGAAAAACTGTTTTTT	CASRPTGVREKLFF
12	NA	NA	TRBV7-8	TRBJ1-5	TGTGCCAGCAGCTTAGTGAGTTGGCCCCAGCATTTT	CASSLVSWPQHF
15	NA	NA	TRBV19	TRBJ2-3	TGTGCCAGTAGCCCCCTGGTTCAAGCCACAGATACGCAGTATTTT	CASSPLVQATDTQYF
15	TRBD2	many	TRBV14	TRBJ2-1	TGTGCCAGCAGCCAACCTAGCGGTTTCCGGAATGAGCAGTTCTTC	CASSQPSGFRNEQFF
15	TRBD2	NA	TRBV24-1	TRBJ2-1	TGTGCCACCAGTGATCCTAGCGGGGGACTCAATGAGCAGTTCTTC	CATSDPSGGLNEQFF
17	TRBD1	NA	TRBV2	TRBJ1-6	TGTGCCAGCAGTGATTACCCCCTAGGGCAGGGGGATTCACCCCTCCACTTT	CASSDYPLGQGDSPLHF
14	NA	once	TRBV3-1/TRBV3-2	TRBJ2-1	TGTGCCAGCAGCCAAGCGGTCTTCGGGAATGAGCAGTTCTTC	CASSQAVFGNEQFF
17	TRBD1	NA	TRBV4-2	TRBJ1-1	TGTGCCAGCAGCCAATCCGGACAGGGACTCTTGAACACTGAAGCTTTCTTT	CASSQSGQGLLNTEAFF
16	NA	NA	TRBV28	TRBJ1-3	TGTGCCAGCAGTTTAAATCCGGGGGAAATGGGAAACACCATATATTTT	CASSLNPGEMGNTIYF
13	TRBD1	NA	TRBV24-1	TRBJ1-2	TGTGCCACTTCGGACAGGGTGTCTGATGGCTACACCTTC	CATSDRVSDGYTF
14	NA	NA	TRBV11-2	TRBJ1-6	TGTGCCAGCAACCAAGGTTCCCGAGGTTCACCCCTCCACTTT	CASNQGSRGSPLHF
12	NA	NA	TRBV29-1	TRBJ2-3	TGCAGCGAACAAACCGGGACAGATACGCAGTATTTT	CSEQTGTDTQYF
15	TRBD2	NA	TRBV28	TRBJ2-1	TGTGCCAGCAGTTCCACTAGCGGGCAGATTGATGAGCAGTTCTTC	CASSSTSGQIDEQFF
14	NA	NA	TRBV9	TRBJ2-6	TGTGCCAGCAGGTCATCCTCTGGGGCCAACGTCCTGACTTTC	CASRSSSGANVLTF
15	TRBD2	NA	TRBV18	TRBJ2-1	TGTGCCAGCTCACCACGCGGGAGCTCCTACAATGAGCAGTTCTTC	CASSPRGSSYNEQFF
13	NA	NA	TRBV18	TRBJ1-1	TGTGCCAGCTCACCGCGAGTGAACACTGAAGCTTTCTTT	CASSPRVNTEAFF
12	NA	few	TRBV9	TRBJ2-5	TGTGCCAGCAGCGGGAGCCAAGAGACCCAGTACTTC	CASSGSQETQYF
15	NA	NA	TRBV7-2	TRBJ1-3	TGTGCCAGCAGCTTAGAAGGAGGGATCGGGTACACCATATATTTT	CASSLEGGIGYTIYF
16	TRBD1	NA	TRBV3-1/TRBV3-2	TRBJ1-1	TGTGCCAGCAGCCAATACTTAGGGGGCCAGAACACTGAAGCTTTCTTT	CASSQYLGGQNTEAFF
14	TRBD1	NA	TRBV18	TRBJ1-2	TGTGCCAGCTCACCATGGACAGGGGCGGATGGCTACACCTTC	CASSPWTGADGYTF
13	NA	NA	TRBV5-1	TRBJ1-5	TGCGCCAGCAGCTTGACCCCGGGGCAGCCCCAGCATTTT	CASSLTPGQPQHF
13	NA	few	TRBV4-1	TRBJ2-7	TGCGCCAGCAGCCAAGTGGGGGAGGACGAGCAGTACTTC	CASSQVGEDEQYF
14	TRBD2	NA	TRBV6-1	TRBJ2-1	TGTGCCAGCAGTGAGCATGCGGGGGGGTATGAGCAGTTCTTC	CASSEHAGGYEQFF
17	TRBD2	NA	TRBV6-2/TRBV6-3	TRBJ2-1	TGTGCCAGCAGCCCTAACCCCGGGCGGGAGGGGAGAAATGAGCAGTTCTTC	CASSPNPGREGRNEQFF
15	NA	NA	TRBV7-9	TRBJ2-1	TGTGCCAGCAGCCCCGGTAATTCAGGCTACAATGAGCAGTTCTTC	CASSPGNSGYNEQFF
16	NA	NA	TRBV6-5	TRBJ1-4	TGTGCCAGCAGTTACGAGCGGGAAGCAACTAATGAAAAACTGTTTTTT	CASSYEREATNEKLFF
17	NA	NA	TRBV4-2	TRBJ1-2	TGTGCCAGCAGCCAAGACCTGACAGGAGCAACCAGAGGTGGCTACACCTTC	CASSQDLTGATRGGYTF
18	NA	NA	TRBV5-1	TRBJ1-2	TGCGCCAGCAGCCCTTTCGGGGTTACTTCCGGAAGTAACTATGGCTACACCTTC	CASSPFGVTSGSNYGYTF
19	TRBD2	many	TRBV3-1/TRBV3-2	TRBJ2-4	TGTGCCAGCAGCCACCGGGGGGGGTGGTTGCCTAGCGGTAAAAACATTCAGTACTTC	CASSHRGGWLPSGKNIQYF
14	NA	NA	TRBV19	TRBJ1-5	TGTGCCAGTAGTATCGTCGGAGGGCACCAGCCCCAGCATTTT	CASSIVGGHQPQHF
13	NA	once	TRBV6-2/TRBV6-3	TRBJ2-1	TGTGCCAGCAGTTATATGGGGAGTGGTGAGCAGTTCTTC	CASSYMGSGEQFF
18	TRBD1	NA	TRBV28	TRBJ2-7	TGTGCCAGCAGTTTAAGGACAGGGGACACCAAAAGCTCCTACGAGCAGTACTTC	CASSLRTGDTKSSYEQYF